The rows below give T cell receptor beta chains drawn from one sample of a study of blood T cell repertoires in COVID-19. Measured with immunoSEQ multiplex PCR; TCRdb has only the in-frame clones, and not every one. Of approximately 98,000 clones in the sample, approximately 85% were seen once. Sequencing was done on a sample of peripheral blood. The source of these receptors is a human donor in a cohort sampled during active COVID-19. The CDR3 runs from the conserved cysteine through the conserved F or W. The order of the fields is J gene, V gene, D gene, clone size, CDR3 protein, CDR3 DNA. D genes are given only for firm matches. Size is omitted from some rows. Given values are once, few, many or a class for expanded clones.

J: TRBJ2-5; V: TRBV4-1; D: -; size: -; CDR3: CASSPIERGTPQTQYF; DNA: TGCGCCAGCAGCCCTATCGAAAGGGGGACACCTCAGACCCAGTACTTC
J: TRBJ2-7; V: TRBV5-1; D: TRBD2; size: -; CDR3: CASSPGLAGSFDEQYF; DNA: TGCGCCAGCAGCCCGGGACTAGCGGGGTCCTTCGACGAGCAGTACTTC
J: TRBJ2-3; V: TRBV28; D: -; size: once; CDR3: CASSLAREDYSTDTQYF; DNA: TGTGCCAGCAGTTTAGCTAGGGAGGACTATAGCACAGATACGCAGTATTTT
J: TRBJ2-6; V: TRBV7-9; D: -; size: -; CDR3: CASSPARDSKLSGANVLTF; DNA: TGTGCCAGCAGTCCAGCCCGGGACTCCAAACTCTCTGGGGCCAACGTCCTGACTTTC
J: TRBJ1-1; V: TRBV19; D: -; size: -; CDR3: CASSIVGRGTEAFF; DNA: TGTGCCAGTAGTATAGTGGGCAGGGGCACTGAAGCTTTCTTT
J: TRBJ2-1; V: TRBV11-2; D: TRBD1; size: few; CDR3: CASSLGGTGFGNEQFF; DNA: TGTGCCAGCAGCTTAGGAGGGACAGGGTTTGGCAATGAGCAGTTCTTC
J: TRBJ2-1; V: TRBV24-1; D: -; size: -; CDR3: CATSEPTGFSNEQFF; DNA: TGTGCCACCAGTGAGCCAACAGGGTTCTCCAATGAGCAGTTCTTC
J: TRBJ1-1; V: TRBV2; D: -; size: -; CDR3: CASPPGGGISIRNTEAFF; DNA: TGTGCCAGCCCCCCCGGGGGAGGTATTAGTATTAGGAACACTGAAGCTTTCTTT
J: TRBJ1-2; V: TRBV29-1; D: TRBD1; size: once; CDR3: CSAGDGERTGGAYYGYTF; DNA: TGCAGCGCTGGGGACGGGGAGCGAACAGGGGGCGCATACTATGGCTACACCTTC
J: TRBJ1-3; V: TRBV3-1/TRBV3-2; D: -; size: -; CDR3: CASSPHILRQALGNTIYF; DNA: TGTGCCAGCAGCCCCCACATCCTTCGACAGGCACTTGGAAACACCATATATTTT
J: TRBJ1-1; V: TRBV5-1; D: TRBD1; size: -; CDR3: CASSLRGTGGNTEAFF; DNA: TGCGCCAGCAGCTTGCGGGGGACAGGGGGGAACACTGAAGCTTTCTTT
J: TRBJ2-1; V: TRBV5-6; D: -; size: few; CDR3: CASTRADLAGNEQFF; DNA: TGTGCCAGCACCCGGGCCGACCTAGCTGGGAATGAGCAGTTCTTC
J: TRBJ2-7; V: TRBV11-2; D: -; size: many; CDR3: CAKNGGLTPYEQYF; DNA: TGTGCCAAAAATGGGGGCTTAACCCCCTACGAGCAGTACTTC
J: TRBJ2-7; V: TRBV19; D: -; size: -; CDR3: CASSIQGGFYEQYF; DNA: TGTGCCAGTAGTATCCAGGGTGGGTTCTACGAGCAGTACTTC
J: TRBJ1-4; V: TRBV3-1/TRBV3-2; D: -; size: -; CDR3: CASSLQGSKLFF; DNA: TGTGCCAGCAGCCTACAGGGTTCCAAACTGTTTTTT
J: TRBJ1-2; V: TRBV30; D: -; size: -; CDR3: CAWNMQGDYGYTF; DNA: TGTGCCTGGAACATGCAGGGTGACTATGGCTACACCTTC
J: TRBJ2-7; V: TRBV2; D: -; size: -; CDR3: CASSEGAGSYEQYF; DNA: TGTGCCAGCAGTGAAGGGGCGGGATCCTACGAGCAGTACTTC
J: TRBJ2-3; V: TRBV4-2; D: -; size: -; CDR3: CASSRSSTDTDTQYF; DNA: TGTGCCAGCAGCCGGAGCTCGACAGATACAGATACGCAGTATTTT
J: TRBJ2-5; V: TRBV13; D: TRBD1; size: once; CDR3: CASSPRDRGTETQYF; DNA: TGTGCCAGCAGCCCCCGGGACAGGGGTACGGAGACCCAGTACTTC
J: TRBJ1-2; V: TRBV19; D: TRBD1; size: -; CDR3: CASSKRPGQGISGYTF; DNA: TGTGCCAGTAGTAAAAGACCGGGACAGGGTATCTCTGGCTACACCTTC
J: TRBJ2-3; V: TRBV4-1; D: TRBD2; size: -; CDR3: CASRRVEAGDTDTQYF; DNA: TGCGCCAGCCGCCGTGTTGAGGCGGGGGACACAGATACGCAGTATTTT
J: TRBJ2-7; V: TRBV24-1; D: TRBD2; size: -; CDR3: CASGEGVAYEQYF; DNA: TGTGCCTCCGGGGAGGGAGTTGCCTACGAGCAGTACTTC
J: TRBJ1-4; V: TRBV19; D: -; size: -; CDR3: CASSIRTQTNEKLFF; DNA: TGTGCCAGTAGTATAAGGACACAAACTAATGAAAAACTGTTTTTT
J: TRBJ1-1; V: TRBV5-1; D: -; size: -; CDR3: CASSLQGGNTEAFF; DNA: TGCGCCAGCAGCTTACAGGGCGGGAACACTGAAGCTTTCTTT
J: TRBJ1-4; V: TRBV18; D: TRBD1; size: -; CDR3: CASSNQTGPGEKLFF; DNA: TGTGCCAGCTCAAACCAGACAGGGCCCGGGGAAAAACTGTTTTTT
J: TRBJ2-2; V: TRBV6-5; D: TRBD1; size: -; CDR3: CASSYGTGSGELFF; DNA: TGTGCCAGCAGTTACGGGACAGGGTCCGGGGAGCTGTTTTTT
J: TRBJ2-3; V: TRBV27; D: -; size: -; CDR3: CASSSQEGQDTQYF; DNA: TGTGCCAGCAGTTCCCAGGAGGGCCAAGATACGCAGTATTTT
J: TRBJ2-3; V: TRBV29-1; D: -; size: -; CDR3: CSAIMGARGGWGDTQYF; DNA: TGCAGCGCTATAATGGGGGCCAGGGGCGGTTGGGGAGATACGCAGTATTTT
J: TRBJ2-7; V: TRBV27; D: TRBD1; size: -; CDR3: CASSSDRTAYEQYF; DNA: TGTGCCAGCAGTTCGGACAGGACCGCCTACGAGCAGTACTTC
J: TRBJ2-1; V: TRBV19; D: TRBD1; size: -; CDR3: CASIPGIGGPNEQFF; DNA: TGTGCCAGTATCCCCGGAATAGGGGGCCCCAATGAGCAGTTCTTC
J: TRBJ2-7; V: TRBV3-1/TRBV3-2; D: TRBD2; size: -; CDR3: CASSFRSGGAREQYF; DNA: TGTGCCAGCAGCTTCAGAAGCGGGGGGGCCAGAGAGCAGTACTTC
J: TRBJ1-2; V: TRBV24-1; D: TRBD1; size: -; CDR3: CATSDSDRGYGYTF; DNA: TGTGCCACCAGTGATTCCGACAGGGGCTATGGCTACACCTTC
J: TRBJ1-1; V: TRBV14; D: -; size: -; CDR3: CASSNTGPYTEAFF; DNA: TGTGCCAGCAGTAATACAGGCCCCTACACTGAAGCTTTCTTT
J: TRBJ1-2; V: TRBV7-2; D: -; size: -; CDR3: CASSPRGETDGYTF; DNA: TGTGCCAGCAGCCCTAGGGGTGAAACAGATGGCTACACCTTC
J: TRBJ1-2; V: TRBV28; D: -; size: -; CDR3: CASSPVSGADGYTF; DNA: TGTGCCAGCAGTCCCGTCTCAGGGGCAGATGGCTACACCTTC
J: TRBJ2-7; V: TRBV14; D: TRBD2; size: -; CDR3: CASSGLAGDYEQYF; DNA: TGTGCCAGCAGCGGACTAGCGGGGGACTACGAGCAGTACTTC
J: TRBJ2-7; V: TRBV11-1; D: TRBD1; size: once; CDR3: CASSLWDSDTYEQYF; DNA: TGTGCCAGCAGCTTATGGGACAGCGACACCTACGAGCAGTACTTC
J: TRBJ2-5; V: TRBV28; D: TRBD2; size: once; CDR3: CASSPGLAGSETQYF; DNA: TGTGCCAGCAGTCCGGGACTAGCGGGGTCAGAGACCCAGTACTTC
J: TRBJ1-2; V: TRBV30; D: TRBD1; size: -; CDR3: CACGTGVGYGYTF; DNA: TGTGCCTGCGGGACAGGGGTAGGGTATGGCTACACCTTC
J: TRBJ1-2; V: TRBV9; D: TRBD1; size: -; CDR3: CASSAGTGYGYTF; DNA: TGTGCCAGCAGCGCTGGGACAGGGTATGGCTACACCTTC
J: TRBJ2-1; V: TRBV11-2; D: -; size: -; CDR3: CASSLDWAGYNEQFF; DNA: TGTGCCAGCAGCTTAGATTGGGCCGGCTACAATGAGCAGTTCTTC
J: TRBJ2-5; V: TRBV6-5; D: -; size: -; CDR3: CASSYSLSQETQYF; DNA: TGTGCCAGCAGTTACTCGTTGAGCCAAGAGACCCAGTACTTC
J: TRBJ1-1; V: TRBV5-4; D: TRBD1; size: few; CDR3: CASSLTPGGRNTEAFF; DNA: TGTGCCAGCAGCTTGACCCCAGGGGGCCGAAACACTGAAGCTTTCTTT
J: TRBJ1-5; V: TRBV7-8; D: -; size: -; CDR3: CASSLAGTISGPSNQPQHF; DNA: TGTGCCAGCAGCTTAGCGGGTACGATTTCAGGGCCTAGCAATCAGCCCCAGCATTTT
J: TRBJ2-1; V: TRBV5-1; D: -; size: -; CDR3: CASSFSTRNEQFF; DNA: TGCGCCAGCAGCTTCTCGACTAGGAATGAGCAGTTCTTC
J: TRBJ2-5; V: TRBV10-2; D: -; size: -; CDR3: CASSGVQGRETQYF; DNA: TGCGCCAGCAGTGGTGTACAGGGTAGAGAGACCCAGTACTTC
J: TRBJ2-7; V: TRBV6-5; D: -; size: -; CDR3: CASSWGITGAYEQYF; DNA: TGTGCCAGCAGTTGGGGAATCACAGGCGCTTACGAGCAGTACTTC
J: TRBJ2-3; V: TRBV5-1; D: TRBD2; size: -; CDR3: CASHIAGGTDTQYF; DNA: TGCGCCAGCCATATAGCGGGAGGCACAGATACGCAGTATTTT
J: TRBJ2-7; V: TRBV12-5; D: -; size: -; CDR3: CASGPSSRGVYYSYEQYF; DNA: TGTGCTAGTGGCCCTAGTTCCCGAGGCGTCTACTACTCCTACGAGCAGTACTTC
J: TRBJ1-1; V: TRBV19; D: -; size: -; CDR3: CASSVGLRNTEAFF; DNA: TGTGCCAGTAGTGTTGGACTGAGGAACACTGAAGCTTTCTTT
J: TRBJ2-4; V: TRBV6-5; D: TRBD1; size: -; CDR3: CASSTQGADWDIQYF; DNA: TGTGCCAGCAGTACCCAGGGGGCAGATTGGGACATTCAGTACTTC
J: TRBJ2-3; V: TRBV27; D: TRBD2; size: -; CDR3: CASSPLAGAYDTQYF; DNA: TGTGCCAGCAGTCCCCTAGCGGGAGCATATGATACGCAGTATTTT